This T cell receptor beta chain was retrieved from a study of blood T cells in healthy people across ages. The use of a sample-barcoded 5' primer and a J-beta primer mix characterized a second PCR of 7 to 11 cycles. With 12 random nucleotides, a template-switch adaptor tagged each individual cDNA molecule. TCRdb fed the 5' RACE reads into MiXCR, producing one record per CDR3 protein. The table has 800,000 or so distinct CDR3 sequences, around 25% seen once. In addition, the sample was reused for a study of T cells of mothers and their children. This second study notes: Thymic selection shapes TCR recombination output in related pairs, and it does so similarly in unrelated pairs. Nobody spotted any persistent microchimeric T cell clones.

This clonotype was sampled from a boy aged 10-17 years in good health. The sequenced material came from blood.

For the CDR3, the DNA is TGTGCCAGCAGTTACTTGCAGGGTGAAGCTTTCTTT. This encodes CASSYLQGEAFF. The rearrangement uses TRBV6-2 or TRBV6-3 and TRBJ1-1, with D possibly TRBD1 on 5 matching bases. The CDR3 loop spans 12 amino acids. Germline CDR1 and CDR2: MNHEY and SVGEGT. The germline V and J ends were trimmed by 1 base and 7 bases, with 7 bases remaining between them.